This T cell receptor beta chain originates from a study of T cells after yellow fever vaccination. 5'RACE template switching produced TCR cDNA carrying a universal primer site and UMIs. TCRdb reprocessed the 5' RACE reads with MiXCR, giving one entry per CDR3 protein. This sample carries fewer than 400,000 distinct CDR3 sequences, 6.2% of them seen once, and the ten largest clones take 15%. The CDR3 spans 11 residues. Trimming pared 2 bases from V and 10 bases from J, leaving 6 bases between. Per the germline V gene, CDR1 is SGHTA and CDR2 is FQGNSA. This clonotype appeared many times. Its antigen remains unidentified. Study-wide findings and caveats: A weaker but faster secondary response was observed, peaking on day 5 versus 15. Clonotypes appearing in both CD4 and CD8 compartments existed, and their share was small.

This receptor was obtained from a man aged 25 to 40 who received the YFV17D yellow fever vaccine. Sequences were derived from PBMCs, sampled 5 days after the yellow fever booster vaccination. The chain combines TRBV7-2 with TRBJ2-1; D uncertain. CDR3 loop: CASSLFGEQFF. In DNA, the CDR3 is TGTGCCAGCAGCTTATTCGGGGAGCAGTTCTTC.